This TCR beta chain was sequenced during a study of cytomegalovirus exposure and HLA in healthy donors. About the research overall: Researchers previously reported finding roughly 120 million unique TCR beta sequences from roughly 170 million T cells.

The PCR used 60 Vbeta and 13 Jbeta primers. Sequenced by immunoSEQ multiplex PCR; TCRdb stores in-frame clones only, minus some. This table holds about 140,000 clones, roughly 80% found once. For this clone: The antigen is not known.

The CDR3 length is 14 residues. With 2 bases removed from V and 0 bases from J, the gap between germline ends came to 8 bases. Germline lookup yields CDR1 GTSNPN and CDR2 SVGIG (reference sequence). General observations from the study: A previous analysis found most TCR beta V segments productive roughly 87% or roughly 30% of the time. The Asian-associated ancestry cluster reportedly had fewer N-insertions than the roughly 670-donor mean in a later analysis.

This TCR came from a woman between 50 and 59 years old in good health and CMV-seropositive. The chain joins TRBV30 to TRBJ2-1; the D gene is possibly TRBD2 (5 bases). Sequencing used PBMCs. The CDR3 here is CAWSTGSSYNEQFF. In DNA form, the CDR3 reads TGTGCCTGGAGTACGGGGAGCTCCTACAATGAGCAGTTCTTC.